Below, 18 T cell receptor beta chains from the same sample are listed, as sequenced in a study of blood T cell repertoires in COVID-19. Libraries were prepared by immunoSEQ multiplex PCR; TCRdb keeps only in-frame clonotypes and omits some of them. The table lists approximately 58,000 clones, 90% of them singletons. The sequenced material came from peripheral blood. Receptors originate from a woman of 80 years or more with active COVID-19.

The chain joins TRBV24-1 to TRBJ2-2; D remains ambiguous. The V and J ends lost 5 bases and 0 bases respectively, with 9 bases between them. This CDR3 comprises 15 residues. Germline loops: CDR1 KGHDR, CDR2 SFDVKD. CDR3 in amino acids: CATSGVTPNTGELFF. The CDR3 region has the DNA TGTGCCACCAGTGGAGTGACACCGAACACCGGGGAGCTGTTTTTT.

This clone was observed once. This rearrangement joins TRBV11-3 to TRBJ2-1, with a weak D call TRBD2 (6 bases). The CDR3 length is 19 residues. Germline V CDR1 and CDR2: SGHNT, YENEEA. V gave up 6 bases and J gave up 2 bases, with 26 bases separating them. CDR3 sequence: CASSPGGLTTLGPYNEQFF. DNA for the CDR3: TGTGCCAGCAGTCCCGGGGGACTGACGACGCTCGGGCCCTACAATGAGCAGTTCTTC.

The chain combines TRBV5-4 with TRBJ2-1, with 7 bases that match TRBD2. The germline V gene has CDR1 SGHNT and CDR2 YYREEE (reference sequence). The CDR3 has 15 amino acids. V trimming: 4 bases; J trimming: 4 bases; junction bases outside the gene matches: 8. CDR3 bases: TGTGCCAGCAGCATTTGGTGGGGGGGATACAATGAGCAGTTCTTC. Its translation: CASSIWWGGYNEQFF.

CDR3 residues: CASSSEAGQGFEQFF. CDR3 DNA sequence: TGTGCCAGCAGCTCAGAGGCTGGACAGGGCTTTGAGCAGTTCTTC. The chain carries TRBV7-2 and TRBJ2-1; TRBD1 agrees at 8 bases. V lost 4 bases to trimming and J lost 9 bases; unmatched junction nucleotides: 11. Germline V gene lookup returns CDR1 SGHTA and CDR2 FQGNSA. This CDR3 has 15 amino acids.

This clone was counted once. V and J are TRBV6-5 and TRBJ1-6, with TRBD1 identical over 9 bases. V lost 4 bases and J lost 10; bases outside the gene matches: 8. From germline, CDR1 is MNHEY and CDR2 SVGAGI. This CDR3 region has 15 residues. The CDR3 DNA reads as TGTGCCAGCAGTTCCGGGGGACAGGGTGGGTCACCCCTCCACTTT. It translates to CASSSGGQGGSPLHF.

The chain recombines TRBV3-1 (or the pseudogene TRBV3-2) with TRBJ2-7, with a possible D match to TRBD2 (5 bases). Germline V lookup: CDR1 LGHDT, CDR2 YNNKEL (reference sequence). V lost 4 bases, J lost 3 bases, and 10 bases lay in between. The CDR3 is 13 residues long. The CDR3 loop reads CASSLGLHYEQYF. CDR3 nucleotide sequence: TGTGCCAGCAGCCTTGGACTTCACTACGAGCAGTACTTC.

J is TRBJ2-1 and V is TRBV2; 14 bases agree with TRBD2. The CDR3 has 17 amino acids. Germline V gene data show CDR1 as SNHLY and CDR2 as FYNNEI. V lost 5 bases and J lost 9; bases outside the gene matches: 12. DNA for the CDR3: TGTGCCAGCAGTCTCAACCGACTAGCGGGAGGGGAGACTGAGCAGTTCTTC. Amino acids: CASSLNRLAGGETEQFF.

The V call is TRBV4-2, the J call TRBJ1-2; D not certain. Germline V gives CDR1 LGHNA, CDR2 YNFKEQ. V lost 4 bases and J lost 8, with 14 bases in between. The CDR3 extends over 13 amino acids. The CDR3 here is CASSPTDRGGYTF. CDR3 sequence (DNA): TGTGCCAGCAGCCCCACCGACCGCGGGGGCTACACCTTC.

This clone was counted a few times. The chain links TRBV24-1 to TRBJ2-1, with 7 bases that match TRBD1. This CDR3 contains 16 residues. Germline CDR1 KGHDR, CDR2 SFDVKD. The ends lost 2 bases at V and 0 bases at J; junction bases unmatched: 3. The CDR3 bases are TGTGCCACCAGTGATTGGGACAGTAGCTCCTACAATGAGCAGTTCTTC. This translates into CATSDWDSSSYNEQFF.

This chain connects TRBV24-1 to TRBJ1-2; no firm D call. Trimming stripped 4 bases from V and 6 bases from J, with 14 bases between. The CDR3 is 14 residues long. CDR1 is KGHDR, CDR2 SFDVKD, per germline. CDR3 in amino acids: CATSDTSTRDGYTF. The CDR3 bases are TGTGCCACCAGTGACACTTCAACTAGAGATGGCTACACCTTC.

The V call is TRBV18, the J call TRBJ2-1; a weak D match, TRBD2 (5 bases). CDR1 KGHSH and CDR2 LQKENI come from the germline V gene. The V end lost 2 bases, the J end lost 10 bases, and 15 bases lay between the germline ends. CDR3 size: 14 residues. The CDR3 region has the DNA TGTGCCAGCTCACCAGAGGGCCCTATTGGGGAGCAGTTCTTC. This gives the protein CASSPEGPIGEQFF.

This chain connects TRBV19 to TRBJ2-1; 11 nucleotides align to TRBD2. The trim removed 4 bases at V and 3 bases at J, leaving 8 bases unmatched. CDR3 length equals 17 residues. Germline values: CDR1 LNHDA, CDR2 SQIVND (reference sequence). The CDR3 DNA is TGTGCCAGTAGTACCGCCTCGGGACTAGCGGTCTACAATGAGCAGTTCTTC. This translates into CASSTASGLAVYNEQFF.

This clone was seen just once. The CDR3 loop is CASSALRDSYGYTF. DNA of the CDR3: TGTGCCAGCAGCGCGTTGAGGGACAGCTATGGCTACACCTTC. This rearrangement joins TRBV11-2 to TRBJ1-2, with 7 bases fitting TRBD1. The CDR3 runs 14 residues. V lost 5 bases to trimming and J lost 4 bases; unmatched junction nucleotides: 7. CDR1 is SGHAT, CDR2 FQNNGV, per germline.

A remark on this clone: At one boundary the junction diverges from the germline segment, which might be a read error. J is TRBJ2-1 and V is TRBV27, with no clear D. Germline lookup yields CDR1 MNHEY and CDR2 SMNVEV (reference sequence). CDR3 size: 13 residues. The DNA of the CDR3 is TGTGCCAGCAGTCCAAACTCCTTCAATGAGCAGTTCTTC. Residues: CASSPNSFNEQFF.

The chain combines TRBV28 with TRBJ2-5, with 7 bases fitting TRBD2. V was pared by 6 bases and J by 2 bases, with 9 bases of the junction left unmatched. CDR1 MDHEN and CDR2 SYDVKM come from the germline V gene. The CDR3 length is 15 residues. The CDR3 region is CASRGSGKRQETQYF. In nucleotides, the CDR3 is TGTGCCAGCAGAGGCAGCGGGAAGCGTCAAGAGACCCAGTACTTC.

V and J are TRBV4-2 and TRBJ2-5; a weak D match, TRBD1 (6 bases). Trimming removed 1 base at V and 5 bases at J, with 14 bases between. Germline CDR1 reads LGHNA; CDR2 reads YNFKEQ. The CDR3 is 15 residues long. This CDR3 reads CASSQVEGQGETQYF. Written as DNA, the CDR3 is TGTGCCAGCAGCCAAGTGGAAGGGCAGGGGGAGACCCAGTACTTC.

V gene TRBV15 combines with J gene TRBJ2-2, with 10 nucleotides matching TRBD1. Germline V lookup: CDR1 LNHNV, CDR2 YYDKDF (reference sequence). This CDR3 spans 15 amino acids. Trimming removed 6 bases from V and 6 bases from J; junction bases left unmatched: 7. CDR3 in amino acids: CATSDFGTGAGELFF. CDR3 nucleotides: TGTGCCACCAGTGATTTCGGGACAGGGGCCGGGGAGCTGTTTTTT.

This clone was counted only a few times. This chain joins TRBV4-2 and TRBJ1-5; TRBD1 aligns across 8 bases. The J segment lost 5 bases and the V segment lost 0 bases, leaving 18 bases of the junction unmatched. CDR1 and CDR2 from the germline V gene are LGHNA and YNFKEQ. The CDR3 runs to 20 residues. This chain's CDR3 is CASSQDWTGPSQGADQPQHF. The DNA for the CDR3 is TGTGCCAGCAGCCAAGATTGGACAGGGCCCTCGCAGGGCGCGGATCAGCCCCAGCATTTT.